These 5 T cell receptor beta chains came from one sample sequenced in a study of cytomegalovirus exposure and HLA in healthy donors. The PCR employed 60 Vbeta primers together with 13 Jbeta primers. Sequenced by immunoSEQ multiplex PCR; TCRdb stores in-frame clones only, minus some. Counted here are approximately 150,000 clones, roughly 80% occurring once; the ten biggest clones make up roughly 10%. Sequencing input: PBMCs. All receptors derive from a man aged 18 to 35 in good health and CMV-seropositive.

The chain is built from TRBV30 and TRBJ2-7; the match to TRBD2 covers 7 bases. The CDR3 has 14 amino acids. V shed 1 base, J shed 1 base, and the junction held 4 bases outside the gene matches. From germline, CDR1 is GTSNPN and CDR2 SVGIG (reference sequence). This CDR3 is CAWSGAGPSYEQYF. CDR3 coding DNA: TGTGCCTGGAGTGGAGCGGGACCGTCCTACGAGCAGTACTTC.

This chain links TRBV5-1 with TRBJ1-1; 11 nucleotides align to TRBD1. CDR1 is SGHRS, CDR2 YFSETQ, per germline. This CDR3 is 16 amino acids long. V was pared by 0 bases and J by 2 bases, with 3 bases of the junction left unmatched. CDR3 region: CASSLGTGGFNTEAFF. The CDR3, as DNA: TGCGCCAGCAGCTTGGGGACAGGGGGCTTTAACACTGAAGCTTTCTTT.

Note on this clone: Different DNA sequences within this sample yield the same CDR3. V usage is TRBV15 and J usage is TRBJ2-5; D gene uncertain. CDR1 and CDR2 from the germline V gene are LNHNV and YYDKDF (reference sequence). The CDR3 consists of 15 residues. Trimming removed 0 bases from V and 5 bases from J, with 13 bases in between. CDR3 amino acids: CATSRDTHSTETQYF. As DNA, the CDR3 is TGTGCCACCAGCAGAGATACTCACAGTACGGAGACCCAGTACTTC.

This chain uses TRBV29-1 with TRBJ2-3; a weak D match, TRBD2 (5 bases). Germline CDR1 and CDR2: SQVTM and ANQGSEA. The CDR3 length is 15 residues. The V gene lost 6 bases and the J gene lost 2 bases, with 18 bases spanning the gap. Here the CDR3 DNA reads TGCAGCGTGGTACTAGAAGAGACGCACACAGATACGCAGTATTTT. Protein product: CSVVLEETHTDTQYF.

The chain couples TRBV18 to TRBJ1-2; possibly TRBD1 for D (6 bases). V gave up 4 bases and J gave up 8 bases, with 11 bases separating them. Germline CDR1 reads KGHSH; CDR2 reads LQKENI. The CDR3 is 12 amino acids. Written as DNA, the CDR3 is TGTGCCAGCTCACTGGACAGATTGGGCTACACCTTC. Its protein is CASSLDRLGYTF.